The subject of this entry is one TCR beta chain. The CDR3 consists of 13 residues. The germline V gene has CDR1 SGHNT and CDR2 YYREEE (reference sequence). V lost 2 bases and J 3 bases, leaving 6 bases between the germline ends. The data were produced by immunoSEQ multiplex PCR, yet TCRdb's version contains in-frame clones alone and is incomplete. The data show about 100,000 clones, with more than 75% seen just once and 4% to 4.5% held by the top ten. The source of the sample is a study of T cell responses to AZD1222 COVID-19 vaccine. The sequencing here drew on peripheral blood, taken on day 0 of MenACWY control vaccination. This TCR was recovered from an adult in good health. The gene calls are TRBV5-4 and TRBJ1-5; D uncertain. The CDR3 region is CASSFGPNQPQHF. Written as DNA, the CDR3 is TGTGCCAGCAGCTTCGGGCCCAATCAGCCCCAGCATTTT.